The sequence of this T cell receptor (beta chain) was determined in a study of blood T cell repertoires in COVID-19. Study summary: Samples taken during acute and convalescent COVID-19 were collected in the United States, Italy and Spain. The analysed material was cDNA or gDNA that came from T cells, B-cell-depleted T cells, or PBMCs.

Source study methods: Amplification of reference gene primers was used by the study to estimate nucleated cell counts. The data were produced by immunoSEQ multiplex PCR, yet TCRdb's version contains in-frame clones alone and is incomplete. That table gives V, J and clone size, and the DNA gave D and trimming. The sample carries 100,000 or so clones, nearly 95% recorded once. Per germline, CDR1 MGHDK and CDR2 SYGVNS. Trimming cost V 4 bases and J 3 bases; bases outside gene matches: 9. CDR3 length equals 15 residues. The sequencing input was peripheral blood. The source of this sequence is a human donor with active COVID-19. The donor label of this sample is uncertain. V is TRBV25-1 and J is TRBJ2-7, with TRBD2 matching 7 bases. The CDR3 region is CASSGLAAGSYEQYF. The CDR3 DNA reads TGTGCCAGCAGTGGTCTAGCAGCGGGAAGCTACGAGCAGTACTTC.